One sample yielded the 8 T cell receptor beta chains listed below, sequenced in a study of cytomegalovirus exposure and HLA in healthy donors. A multiplex PCR was run with 60 Vbeta primers and 13 Jbeta primers. Sequencing was performed with immunoSEQ multiplex PCR; in TCRdb, only in-frame clones are kept and a portion is missing. The sample has about 130,000 clones; roughly four fifths are singletons. The sequenced sample was PBMCs. These receptors were taken from a woman aged 45-65 years in good health and CMV-seropositive.

This clone showed up just a few times. This chain connects TRBV21-1 to TRBJ1-3. TRBV21-1 is a documented pseudogene. CDR3 length equals 16 residues. CDR3 sequence: CASSKALGGSGNTIYF. The CDR3 coding sequence is TGTGCCAGCAGCAAAGCGCTGGGGGGCTCTGGAAACACCATATATTTT.

The rearrangement joins TRBV6-1 to TRBJ1-2; maybe TRBD1 (5 bases). Germline values: CDR1 MNHNS, CDR2 SASEGT. This CDR3 is built from 12 residues. V lost 8 bases and J lost 4, with 11 bases in between. As DNA, the CDR3 is TGTGCCAGCGGAAACCAGGGCTATGGCTACACCTTC. Encoded protein: CASGNQGYGYTF.

V is TRBV9 and J is TRBJ2-1; 11 bases match TRBD2. CDR3 length equals 15 residues. From germline, CDR1 is SGDLS and CDR2 YYNGEE. The junction had 4 bases not matched to a gene; V was cut back by 4 bases and J by 4 bases. DNA for the CDR3: TGTGCCAGCAGCCCACTAGCGGGGGTATACAATGAGCAGTTCTTC. Translating it yields CASSPLAGVYNEQFF.

CDR3 sequence: CASSLTGGRAETQYF. For the CDR3, the DNA is TGTGCCAGCAGCCTGACAGGAGGCAGGGCAGAGACCCAGTACTTC. The chain couples TRBV5-8 to TRBJ2-5, with a tentative D call TRBD1 (6 bases). Germline assignment: CDR1 SGHTS and CDR2 YDEGEE. CDR3 length equals 15 residues. With 4 bases removed from V and 4 bases from J, the gap between germline ends came to 17 bases.

A few counts support this clone. This chain joins TRBV4-3 and TRBJ1-6; no definite D call. CDR1 and CDR2 (germline): LGHNA, YSLEER. Trimming pared 0 bases from V and 8 bases from J, leaving 14 bases between. The CDR3 is made up of 16 amino acids. The CDR3 protein is CASSQDLVPGYSPLHF. In DNA, the CDR3 is TGCGCCAGCAGCCAAGATCTGGTTCCAGGCTATTCACCCCTCCACTTT.

The chain links TRBV29-1 to TRBJ2-3; 11 nucleotides agree with TRBD2. J lost 1 base, V lost 6 bases, and 9 bases had no gene match. Germline CDR1 reads SQVTM; CDR2 reads ANQGSEA. CDR3 size: 16 residues. The DNA of the CDR3 is TGCAGCGTGCGGGGACTAGCGGCTATCGGCACAGATACGCAGTATTTT. Its protein is CSVRGLAAIGTDTQYF.

This clone was recorded a few times. The chain employs TRBV6-1 and TRBJ2-3; TRBD2 agrees at 10 bases. This CDR3 has 15 amino acids. Germline V gene lookup returns CDR1 MNHNS and CDR2 SASEGT. Trimming cost V 2 bases and J 2 bases; bases outside gene matches: 1. CDR3 amino acids: CASSELAGDTDTQYF. The CDR3 DNA reads as TGTGCCAGCAGTGAACTAGCGGGGGACACAGATACGCAGTATTTT.

This clone has a handful of counts. The gene calls are TRBV2 and TRBJ1-2; D is possibly TRBD1 (5 bases). Per the germline V gene, CDR1 is SNHLY and CDR2 is FYNNEI. This CDR3 comprises 14 residues. V shed 4 bases and J shed 3 bases, with 12 bases lying between them. DNA of the CDR3: TGTGCCAGCAGTGGCGGGGGAGGGTACTATGGCTACACCTTC. Its translation: CASSGGGGYYGYTF.